Sequencing of this T cell receptor (beta chain) was carried out in a study of shared clonotypes between healthy human individuals. Study-level findings and limits: Large sequencing depth failed to make sorted-subset sequencing complete, rarefaction showed.

Profiled with immunoSEQ multiplex PCR; TCRdb holds only in-frame clones, not every one. This table has 2 million to 2.5 million clones, around 92% appearing once. With respect to this clone: The antigen is undetermined.

CD4+ cells underwent separation, giving CD45RA+ naive and CD45RA-negative memory subsets. The source of this sequence is a man younger than 30 in good health. Some clones in this sample may be carry-over from other donors' samples. Material: naive CD4+ T cells from PBMCs. The subset was: CD45RA+ positively selected.

The CDR3 is CASSLRLAGVTGELFF. Here the CDR3 DNA reads TGTGCCAGCAGCTTAAGACTAGCGGGAGTCACCGGGGAGCTGTTTTTT. This chain links TRBV7-9 with TRBJ2-2; 12 bases fit TRBD2. The V gene end was trimmed by 2 bases and the J gene end by 4 bases; junction bases not matched to a gene: 2. The CDR3 covers 16 residues. Germline V gene data show CDR1 as SEHNR and CDR2 as FQNEAQ (reference sequence).